These 8 T cell receptor beta chains were all obtained from the same sample, sequenced in a study of CD8 T cells in Susac syndrome. The RNA input was roughly 0.45 to 1 ug, and it was reverse transcribed with random hexamers. Using its own MiXCR run on the immunoSEQ multiplex PCR reads, TCRdb lists one record per CDR3 protein. The sample gives some 200,000 distinct CDR3 sequences, nearly 95% of which show up once; 0.093% is in the top ten. Sequenced: CD4+ T cells from PBMCs. These receptors were taken from a human donor with multiple sclerosis.

This clonotype has a single count. The V and J genes are TRBV30 and TRBJ1-1; 9 bases fit TRBD1. Per the germline V gene, CDR1 is GTSNPN and CDR2 is SVGIG (reference sequence). CDR3 length: 13 residues. Unmatched junction bases numbered 7, after V lost 1 base and J lost 10 bases. The chain's CDR3 is CAWSGVLQGAAFF. The CDR3 nucleotides are TGTGCCTGGAGTGGGGTTTTACAGGGGGCAGCTTTCTTT.

This clonotype was seen a single time. The rearrangement joins TRBV3-1 to TRBJ1-1; D is unclear. V lost 3 bases and J 5 bases, leaving 13 bases between the germline ends. There are 14 residues in the CDR3. In germline, CDR1 is LGHDT, CDR2 YNNKEL (reference sequence). For the CDR3, the DNA is TGTGCCAGCAGCCACGCGGCATCAGAGACTGAAGCTTTCTTT. It codes for CASSHAASETEAFF.

This rearrangement joins TRBV9 to TRBJ2-5; either TRBD1 or TRBD2 may fit D (5 bases each). The ends were cut back, 4 bases at V and 0 bases at J, with 10 bases in the middle. Germline CDR1 and CDR2: SGDLS and YYNGEE. The CDR3 is 14 residues long. The CDR3 protein is CASSTGPYQETQYF. In DNA, the CDR3 is TGTGCCAGCAGCACGGGACCCTACCAAGAGACCCAGTACTTC.

The chain couples TRBV9 to TRBJ2-7; D possibly corresponds to TRBD2 (5 bases). The ends were cut back, 0 bases at V and 6 bases at J, with 10 bases in the middle. The CDR3 has 13 residues. CDR1 and CDR2 from the germline V gene are SGDLS and YYNGEE. The chain's CDR3 is CASSVAPGGEQYF. CDR3 DNA sequence: TGTGCCAGCAGCGTAGCCCCTGGAGGCGAGCAGTACTTC.

This chain links TRBV20-1 with TRBJ1-4; D is uncertain. In germline, CDR1 is DFQATT, CDR2 SNEGSKA (reference sequence). This CDR3 is built from 12 residues. Trimming shortened V by 4 bases and J by 10 bases, and 13 bases separated the two germline ends. This CDR3 is CSAKTGHGKLFF. The CDR3 DNA is TGCAGTGCTAAGACGGGCCATGGAAAACTGTTTTTT.

The J gene is TRBJ2-7, the V gene TRBV5-1; 7 nucleotides line up with TRBD1. The V and J ends lost 0 bases and 2 bases, in that order; junction bases with no gene match: 5. Germline CDR1 reads SGHRS; CDR2 reads YFSETQ. CDR3 length: 15 residues. The CDR3 DNA reads TGCGCCAGCAGCTTGGCGGACAGGAGACCCTACGAGCAGTACTTC. Translating it yields CASSLADRRPYEQYF.

The rearrangement joins TRBV11-1 to TRBJ2-1; no clear D. V lost 8 bases and J 7 bases, leaving 9 bases between the germline ends. This CDR3 contains 11 residues. Germline lookup yields CDR1 SGHAT and CDR2 FQDESV (reference sequence). CDR3 in amino acids: CASGLRNEQFF. The CDR3 DNA reads TGTGCCAGCGGCCTGAGGAATGAGCAGTTCTTC.

This chain joins TRBV24-1 and TRBJ2-1; a weak D match, TRBD1 (5 bases). Between the trimmed V and J ends, which lost 6 bases and 4 bases, there was a span of 18 bases. Germline loops: CDR1 KGHDR, CDR2 SFDVKD. This CDR3 has 16 amino acids. DNA of the CDR3: TGTGCCACCAGTCTTTCGGCAGGGCCTACTTACAATGAGCAGTTCTTC. This encodes CATSLSAGPTYNEQFF.